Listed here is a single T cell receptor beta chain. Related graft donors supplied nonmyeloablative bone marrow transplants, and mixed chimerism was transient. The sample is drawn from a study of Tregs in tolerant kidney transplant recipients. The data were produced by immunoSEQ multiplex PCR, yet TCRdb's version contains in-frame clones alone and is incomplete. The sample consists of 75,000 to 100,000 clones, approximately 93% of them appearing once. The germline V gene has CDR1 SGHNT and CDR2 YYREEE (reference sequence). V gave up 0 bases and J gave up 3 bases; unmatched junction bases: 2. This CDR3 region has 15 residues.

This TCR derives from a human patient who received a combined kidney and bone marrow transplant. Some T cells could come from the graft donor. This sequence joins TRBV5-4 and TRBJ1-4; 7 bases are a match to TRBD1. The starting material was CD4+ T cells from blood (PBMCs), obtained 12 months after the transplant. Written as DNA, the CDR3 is TGTGCCAGCAGCTTGGCGGGACAGCCTAATGAAAAACTGTTTTTT. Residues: CASSLAGQPNEKLFF.